Shown below are 23 T cell receptor beta chains from a single sample sequenced in a study of T-cell reconstitution after alpha-beta-depleted transplantation in children. TCRbeta library preparation incorporated unique molecular identifiers. TCRdb redid the calling of the PCR reads with MiXCR, one entry per CDR3 protein. The data hold about 310,000 distinct CDR3 sequences, with 23% observed a single time. Sequencing used PBMCs, mostly from graft donor cells, obtained 180 days after TCRalphabeta/CD19-depleted stem cell transplant. The receptors stem from a male patient aged 10-17 years who had a stem cell transplant for acute lymphoblastic leukemia, so the T cells may come from the graft donor.

This clonotype has a handful of counts. The CDR3 DNA reads as TGCAGCGTTGTTGACAGCTCCTACGAGCAGTACTTC. It translates to CSVVDSSYEQYF. This chain links TRBV29-1 with TRBJ2-7, with a weak D call TRBD1 (5 bases). Trimming took 4 bases from V and 0 from J, leaving 7 bases between them. CDR3 length equals 12 residues. Per the germline V gene, CDR1 is SQVTM and CDR2 is ANQGSEA.

A few counts support this clonotype. V usage is TRBV2 and J usage is TRBJ2-1, with 14 bases that match TRBD2. With 6 bases clipped from V and 9 bases from J, the junction kept 13 bases outside the gene matches. The germline gives CDR1 SNHLY, CDR2 FYNNEI. This CDR3 comprises 17 residues. The CDR3 coding sequence is TGTGCCAGCAGGCCGGGACTAGCGGGAGTCGGCCTCGGTGAGCAGTTCTTC. Translating it yields CASRPGLAGVGLGEQFF.

The chain links TRBV25-1 to TRBJ2-5; TRBD1 might be the D (8 bases). The CDR3 contains 18 residues. CDR1 and CDR2 from the germline V gene are MGHDK and SYGVNS. Trimming removed 6 bases at V and 9 bases at J, with 32 bases between. The CDR3 DNA follows: TGTGCCAGCAGCGCCAGCCCCCGACAGGGGACTATCCTAGGGGCCCAGTACTTC. Its protein is CASSASPRQGTILGAQYF.

This sequence joins TRBV20-1 and TRBJ2-5; D not certain. The CDR3 sequence is 15 residues long. V lost 3 bases and J 2 bases, leaving 16 bases between the germline ends. CDR1 and CDR2 from the germline V gene are DFQATT and SNEGSKA (reference sequence). CDR3 residues: CSASPLKGVQETQYF. CDR3 in DNA: TGCAGTGCTAGTCCGCTTAAGGGCGTGCAAGAGACCCAGTACTTC.

This clonotype came up a few times. The CDR3 region has the DNA TGTGCCAGCAGTTTAGGACAGGATAGGAACACCGGGGAGCTGTTTTTT. It codes for CASSLGQDRNTGELFF. J is TRBJ2-2 and V is TRBV12-3 or TRBV12-4; perhaps TRBD1 as D (6 bases). V was pared by 1 base and J by 1 base, with 10 bases between. This CDR3 is 16 amino acids long.

This clonotype was detected a few times. The chain is built from TRBV7-3 and TRBJ2-3; TRBD1 aligns across 7 bases. J lost 4 bases, V lost 1 base, and 8 bases had no gene match. CDR1 SGHTA and CDR2 FQGTGA come from the germline V gene. The CDR3 length is 16 residues. CDR3 nucleotides: TGTGCCAGCAGCTTAAAATCAGGGGGTGGTGCAGATACGCAGTATTTT. Amino acids: CASSLKSGGGADTQYF.

The chain has TRBV20-1 and TRBJ1-1; D is unclear. This CDR3 spans 14 amino acids. V was clipped by 6 bases and J by 0 bases, with 14 bases between them. Looked up from germline, CDR1 is DFQATT and CDR2 is SNEGSKA (reference sequence). CDR3: CSASPPTVNTEAFF. The CDR3 bases are TGCAGTGCATCGCCGCCGACCGTGAACACTGAAGCTTTCTTT.

Note on this clonotype: The junction differs from germline at one of its ends, possibly a read error. V and J are TRBV4-2 and TRBJ1-3; TRBD1 might be the D (5 bases). The CDR3 runs to 17 residues. Per the germline V gene, CDR1 is LGHNA and CDR2 is YNFKEQ. Here the CDR3 DNA reads TGTGCCAGCAGCCAAAATGGACACCAAATATCTGGGAACACCATATATTTT. Protein sequence: CASSQNGHQISGNTIYF.

In this sample, this clonotype turned up once. V and J are TRBV5-1 and TRBJ2-7, with TRBD2 identical over 14 bases. Germline V gives CDR1 SGHRS, CDR2 YFSETQ. Trimming took 3 bases from V and 9 from J; bases not matched to a gene: 5. This CDR3 comprises 14 residues. The CDR3 DNA follows: TGCGCCAGCAGCTCGGGACTAGCGGGAGCTGTGCAGTACTTC. The encoded protein is CASSSGLAGAVQYF.

This clonotype was counted only a few times. The chain has TRBV27 and TRBJ2-3; D might be TRBD2 (7 bases). Germline CDR1 reads MNHEY; CDR2 reads SMNVEV (reference sequence). The CDR3 sequence is 13 residues long. Trimming left V 8 bases short and J 7 bases short, with 16 bases between. The CDR3 spells CASAEGGLYTQYF. CDR3 nucleotides: TGTGCCAGCGCTGAGGGGGGGCTGTATACGCAGTATTTT.

This rearrangement joins TRBV11-2 to TRBJ2-1; D is possibly TRBD1 (6 bases). The CDR3 runs 18 residues. Between the trimmed V and J ends, which lost 4 bases and 7 bases, there was a span of 26 bases. The germline gives CDR1 SGHAT, CDR2 FQNNGV. As DNA, the CDR3 is TGTGCCAGCAGCTCTATGACCCAGGGGTTTGGGGGACCAAATGAGCAGTTCTTC. This gives the protein CASSSMTQGFGGPNEQFF.

The rearrangement joins TRBV7-3 to TRBJ2-5, with D tentatively TRBD1 (5 bases). CDR3 size: 14 residues. CDR1 and CDR2 (germline): SGHTA, FQGTGA. V dropped 4 bases and J dropped 4 bases, with 13 bases sitting between them. CDR3 DNA: TGTGCCAGCAGCTCCCCGTTTAGGGGAGAGACCCAGTACTTC. It codes for CASSSPFRGETQYF.

The V and J genes are TRBV5-1 and TRBJ2-1; D possibly corresponds to TRBD1 (6 bases). Germline V gives CDR1 SGHRS, CDR2 YFSETQ. The CDR3 is 15 residues long. The germline V and J ends were trimmed by 2 bases and 6 bases, with 15 bases remaining between them. This CDR3 is CASSFEVRGINEQFF. CDR3 DNA: TGCGCCAGCAGCTTCGAGGTCAGGGGAATCAATGAGCAGTTCTTC.

This clonotype has more than one count but fewer than ten. The chain employs TRBV20-1 and TRBJ2-3; 7 bases are shared with TRBD2. The germline V gene has CDR1 DFQATT and CDR2 SNEGSKA (reference sequence). The CDR3 covers 11 residues. After removal of 2 bases from V and 9 bases from J, the junction contained 2 bases not matched to a gene. DNA for the CDR3: TGCAGTGCTAGACTAGCGGCCACGCAGTATTTT. This translates into CSARLAATQYF.

This clonotype has a handful of counts. This chain uses TRBV18 with TRBJ1-5; possible D gene TRBD1, 5 bases. CDR3 size: 19 residues. Per germline, CDR1 KGHSH and CDR2 LQKENI. Trimming removed 2 bases from V and 0 bases from J, with 20 bases in between. DNA for the CDR3: TGTGCCAGCTCACCATGGGTTCCCTCAGGGAGCATTAGCAATCAGCCCCAGCATTTT. The encoded protein is CASSPWVPSGSISNQPQHF. The whole variable domain, filled in from reference TRBV18 and TRBJ1-5, reads NAGVMQNPRHLVRRRGQEARLRCSPMKGHSHVYWYRQLPEEGLKFMVYLQKENIIDESGMPKERFSAEFPKEGPSILRIQQVVRGDSAAYFCASSPWVPSGSISNQPQHFGDGTRLSIL.

The rearrangement uses TRBV7-9 and TRBJ2-7, with TRBD2 matching 7 bases. J lost 2 bases, V lost 6 bases, and 7 bases had no gene match. The CDR3 sequence is 14 residues long. The germline gives CDR1 SEHNR, CDR2 FQNEAQ (reference sequence). In nucleotides, the CDR3 is TGTGCCAGCAGATTTAGCGGGCTTACCTACGAGCAGTACTTC. Its translation: CASRFSGLTYEQYF.

The chain links TRBV28 to TRBJ1-2; TRBD1 is a possible D gene (5 bases). V lost 7 bases to trimming and J lost 8 bases, with 26 bases between them. Germline loops: CDR1 MDHEN, CDR2 SYDVKM. This CDR3 comprises 16 residues. The CDR3 DNA reads TGTGCCAGCACCACATGGGGCCCTGAACCCTATGACGGCTACACCTTC. As protein: CASTTWGPEPYDGYTF.

This clonotype was detected many times. The chain uses TRBV5-1 and TRBJ2-7; 8 positions agree with TRBD2. V shed 0 bases, J shed 3 bases, and the junction held 2 bases outside the gene matches. CDR1 and CDR2 (germline): SGHRS, YFSETQ. This CDR3 has 14 amino acids. CDR3 loop: CASSLVSGNYEQYF. In DNA form, the CDR3 reads TGCGCCAGCAGCTTGGTTAGCGGGAACTACGAGCAGTACTTC. The full variable domain, in which reference TRBV5-1 and TRBJ2-7 provide the parts outside the CDR3, is KAGVTQTPRYLIKTRGQQVTLSCSPISGHRSVSWYQQTPGQGLQFLFEYFSETQRNKGNFPGRFSGRQFSNSRSEMNVSTLELGDSALYLCASSLVSGNYEQYFGPGTRLTVT.

The chain combines TRBV27 with TRBJ2-7; 11 bases line up with TRBD2. Germline V gene sequence: CDR1 MNHEY, CDR2 SMNVEV (reference sequence). The ends lost 6 bases at V and 3 bases at J; junction bases unmatched: 10. The CDR3 loop spans 16 amino acids. CDR3 sequence (DNA): TGTGCCAGCAGCGCCACTAGCGGGAGTTGGGACTACGAGCAGTACTTC. Amino acids: CASSATSGSWDYEQYF.

This clonotype was observed a handful of times. The genes are TRBV29-1 and TRBJ2-7; D is unclear. The CDR3 runs to 13 residues. V lost 3 bases, J lost 3 bases, and 12 bases lay in between. In germline, CDR1 is SQVTM, CDR2 ANQGSEA. CDR3 nucleotides: TGCAGCGTTGATACGCCTGGGGACTACGAGCAGTACTTC. Amino acids: CSVDTPGDYEQYF.

This chain uses TRBV27 with TRBJ2-1; 7 nucleotides match TRBD2. After removal of 2 bases from V and 9 bases from J, the junction contained 10 bases not matched to a gene. The germline gives CDR1 MNHEY, CDR2 SMNVEV (reference sequence). CDR3 length: 15 amino acids. CDR3 amino acids: CASSLGSGIGGEQFF. CDR3 DNA sequence: TGTGCCAGCAGTTTAGGGAGCGGGATCGGCGGTGAGCAGTTCTTC.

This clonotype was found a few times. This sequence joins TRBV29-1 and TRBJ2-7; D not resolved. From germline, CDR1 is SQVTM and CDR2 ANQGSEA. The CDR3 extends over 11 amino acids. Trimming removed 6 bases from V and 4 bases from J, with 10 bases in between. In nucleotides, the CDR3 is TGCAGCGTGGAGCCGAGTTACGAGCAGTACTTC. It codes for CSVEPSYEQYF.

This clonotype was recorded a few times. The V call is TRBV27, the J call TRBJ2-5; 8 nucleotides match TRBD1. Germline values: CDR1 MNHEY, CDR2 SMNVEV (reference sequence). The J segment lost 4 bases and the V segment lost 3 bases, leaving 13 bases of the junction unmatched. The CDR3 length is 17 residues. The CDR3 nucleotides are TGTGCCAGCAGTTTGCATGTACGCAGGGGGCTGGGAGAGACCCAGTACTTC. Protein sequence: CASSLHVRRGLGETQYF.